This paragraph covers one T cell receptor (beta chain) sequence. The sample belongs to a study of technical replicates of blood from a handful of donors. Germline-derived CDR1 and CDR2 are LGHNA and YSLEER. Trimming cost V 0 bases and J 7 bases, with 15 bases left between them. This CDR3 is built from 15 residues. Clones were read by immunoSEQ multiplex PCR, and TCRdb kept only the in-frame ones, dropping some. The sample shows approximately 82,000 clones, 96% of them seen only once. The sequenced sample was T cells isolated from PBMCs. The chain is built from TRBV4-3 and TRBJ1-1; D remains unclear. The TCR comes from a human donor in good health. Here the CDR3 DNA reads TGCGCCAGCAGCCAAGACTGGGAGAGAGTAGGTGAAGCTTTCTTT. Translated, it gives CASSQDWERVGEAFF.